This T cell receptor beta chain was captured by sequencing in a study of sequential checkpoint blockade in melanoma. Study summary: After both sequences, patients received maintenance nivolumab. About 89 pretreatment tumor DNA samples were TCRβ immunosequenced. After nivolumab or ipilimumab alone, about 22 patients had week-13 rebiopsies.

Looked up from germline, CDR1 is KGHSH and CDR2 is LQKENI. After removal of 3 bases from V and 2 bases from J, the junction contained 0 bases not matched to a gene. CDR3 length equals 13 residues. This clone was picked up one time. What it recognizes is unknown. General observations from the study: Pretreatment TIL clonality tracked with response in the nivolumab-first arm.

Some clones are missing from TCRdb's copy, which holds only in-frame ones; the method was immunoSEQ multiplex PCR. Of 5,000 to 7,000 clones in the sample, 22% are singletons; the top ten hold around 11%. The treatment was: randomized to nivolumab then ipilimumab (arm A) or the reverse (arm B). This receptor was taken from a human donor with melanoma. V gene TRBV18 combines with J gene TRBJ2-5; 7 bases align to TRBD2. The input for sequencing was tumor tissue (inferred from file names), taken from a patient given nivolumab and ipilimumab in sequence. The CDR3 DNA reads TGTGCCAGCTCACCGGGGGGGCAAGAGACCCAGTACTTC. This codes for CASSPGGQETQYF.